What follows are 27 T cell receptor beta chains derived from one specimen sequenced in a study of T-cell memory formation after mild COVID-19. TCRdb reprocessed the 5' RACE reads via MiXCR and lists one record per CDR3 protein. The sample comprises around 110,000 distinct CDR3 sequences, over 15% of which are singletons, and 28% rests with the top ten. The sample comprised PBMCs or a T cell subset sorted from them (not recorded which). The origin of the receptors is an adult woman who had mild COVID-19 (a few samples of this study predate the infection). Cell type and time point are not known.

This clonotype was observed a single time. This chain uses TRBV27 with TRBJ1-1; D is undetermined. Trimming removed 4 bases at V and 5 bases at J, with 8 bases between. This CDR3 spans 12 amino acids. In germline, CDR1 is MNHEY, CDR2 SMNVEV (reference sequence). The CDR3 is CASSYGSTEAFF. The DNA of the CDR3 is TGTGCCAGCAGTTACGGAAGTACTGAAGCTTTCTTT.

This clonotype was observed a few times. The chain links TRBV12-3 or TRBV12-4 to TRBJ2-1; TRBD2 matches at 11 bases. J lost 2 bases, V lost 6 bases, and 3 bases had no gene match. The CDR3 spans 15 residues. The CDR3, as DNA: TGTGCCAGCAGGCAGACTAGCGGGGCCTACAATGAGCAGTTCTTC. Its translation is CASRQTSGAYNEQFF.

The rearrangement joins TRBV4-1 to TRBJ1-1; 10 bases agree with TRBD1. V shed 2 bases and J 4 bases; nucleotides not matched to a gene: 4. This CDR3 is built from 15 residues. CDR1 MGHRA and CDR2 YSYEKL come from the germline V gene. For the CDR3, the DNA is TGCGCCAGCAGCCAATATGGACAGGGGGTCACTGAAGCTTTCTTT. It encodes CASSQYGQGVTEAFF.

This clonotype was detected many times. V usage is TRBV15 and J usage is TRBJ2-4, with no clear D. CDR3 length: 13 residues. V lost 5 bases and J 0 bases, leaving 5 bases between the germline ends. Germline CDR1 and CDR2: LNHNV and YYDKDF (reference sequence). For the CDR3, the DNA is TGTGCCACCAGCGGGATAGCCAAAAACATTCAGTACTTC. It specifies CATSGIAKNIQYF. The whole variable domain, remainder taken from reference TRBV15 and TRBJ2-4, is DAMVIQNPRYQVTQFGKPVTLSCSQTLNHNVMYWYQQKSSQAPKLLFHYYDKDFNNEADTPDNFQSRRPNTSFCFLDIRSPGLGDTAMYLCATSGIAKNIQYFGAGTRLSVL.

This sequence joins TRBV6-4 and TRBJ2-2; TRBD2 agrees at 8 bases. CDR1 is MRHNA, CDR2 SNTAGT, per germline. The CDR3 consists of 15 residues. Trimming removed 3 bases from V and 5 bases from J; junction bases left unmatched: 5. The DNA of the CDR3 is TGTGCCAGCAGTGAGACGGGCGGGAGGACCGGGGAGCTGTTTTTT. Residues: CASSETGGRTGELFF.

This clonotype was picked up a small number of times. The J gene is TRBJ1-6, the V gene TRBV2; 9 bases align to TRBD1. Germline-derived CDR1 and CDR2 are SNHLY and FYNNEI. CDR3 length: 14 amino acids. The J segment lost 7 bases and the V segment lost 6 bases, leaving 4 bases of the junction unmatched. The CDR3 bases are TGTGCCAGCAGCCCCGGGACAGGGAATTCACCCCTCCACTTT. It specifies CASSPGTGNSPLHF.

V is TRBV12-3 or TRBV12-4 and J is TRBJ2-1; 9 nucleotides match TRBD1. The V and J ends lost 4 bases and 8 bases, in that order; junction bases with no gene match: 9. The CDR3 covers 15 residues. CDR3 nucleotides: TGTGCCAGCAGTTCCGGGGACAGGGATATCGATGAGCAGTTCTTC. This sequence encodes CASSSGDRDIDEQFF.

This clonotype was counted only a few times. The gene calls are TRBV7-6 and TRBJ2-3; 7 nucleotides agree with TRBD2. V lost 5 bases to trimming and J lost 4 bases; unmatched junction nucleotides: 9. CDR3 size: 15 residues. The germline V gene has CDR1 SGHVS and CDR2 FNYEAQ. In nucleotides, the CDR3 is TGTGCCAGCAGCCTAAGCGGGGCGGATGCAGATACGCAGTATTTT. Translated, it gives CASSLSGADADTQYF.

This chain links TRBV20-1 with TRBJ1-5; no clear D. Trimming stripped 4 bases from V and 1 base from J, with 20 bases between. CDR1 and CDR2 from the germline V gene are DFQATT and SNEGSKA (reference sequence). There are 17 residues in the CDR3. DNA of the CDR3: TGCAGTGCTAATCCATTGCTCGGGGAAGTGAGCAATCAGCCCCAGCATTTT. It codes for CSANPLLGEVSNQPQHF.

The chain employs TRBV11-2 and TRBJ1-1, with D hard to call. Trimming shortened V by 6 bases and J by 4 bases, and 12 bases separated the two germline ends. The CDR3 contains 13 residues. In germline, CDR1 is SGHAT, CDR2 FQNNGV. The CDR3 bases are TGTGCCAGCAGTATAGGGAGAACCACTGAAGCTTTCTTT. Amino acids: CASSIGRTTEAFF.

The rearrangement uses TRBV7-9 and TRBJ2-5, with a possible D match to TRBD2 (5 bases). The germline V gene encodes CDR1 SEHNR and CDR2 FQNEAQ (reference sequence). CDR3 length: 15 residues. V was clipped by 1 base and J by 1 base, with 10 bases between them. CDR3 nucleotide sequence: TGTGCCAGCAGCTTAGTAGCGCGGACCCAAGAGACCCAGTACTTC. Protein sequence: CASSLVARTQETQYF.

This clonotype was seen a handful of times. This chain uses TRBV11-3 with TRBJ2-2; 7 bases are a match to TRBD2. The CDR3 has 17 residues. CDR1 SGHNT and CDR2 YENEEA come from the germline V gene. V lost 2 bases and J lost 0; bases outside the gene matches: 6. The CDR3, as DNA: TGTGCCAGCAGCTTATATGCGGGAGACGCGAACACCGGGGAGCTGTTTTTT. Translated: CASSLYAGDANTGELFF.

This clonotype was seen many times. The chain uses TRBV12-3 or TRBV12-4 and TRBJ2-7; 9 nucleotides align to TRBD1. The junction had 8 bases not matched to a gene; V was cut back by 5 bases and J by 3 bases. There are 15 residues in the CDR3. The CDR3 nucleotides read TGTGCCAGCAGTCCCAGGGGACAGGGTTTCTACGAGCAGTACTTC. Its protein product is CASSPRGQGFYEQYF.

V is TRBV29-1 and J is TRBJ2-1, with D hard to call. V lost 7 bases, J lost 5 bases, and 6 bases lay in between. Germline V gene data show CDR1 as SQVTM and CDR2 as ANQGSEA. This CDR3 is 10 amino acids long. CDR3 region: CSADNNEQFF. In nucleotides, the CDR3 is TGCAGCGCAGATAACAATGAGCAGTTCTTC.

This chain connects TRBV14 to TRBJ2-7; D possibly corresponds to TRBD1 (6 bases). The CDR3 length is 13 residues. CDR1 is SGHDN and CDR2 is FVKESK in the germline V gene. V was cut by 1 base and J by 12 bases, with 16 bases left in between. The CDR3 nucleotides are TGTGCCAGCAGCCAAGCCAAGGACAGTTCTGGGTACTTC. Amino acids: CASSQAKDSSGYF. The full variable domain, completed using reference TRBV14 and TRBJ2-7, is EAGVTQFPSHSVIEKGQTVTLRCDPISGHDNLYWYRRVMGKEIKFLLHFVKESKQDESGMPNNRFLAERTGGTYSTLKVQPAELEDSGVYFCASSQAKDSSGYFGPGTRLTVT.

This chain joins TRBV27 and TRBJ2-1, with 7 bases matching TRBD2. V gave up 7 bases and J gave up 3 bases; unmatched junction bases: 9. CDR1 MNHEY and CDR2 SMNVEV come from the germline V gene (reference sequence). CDR3 length equals 15 residues. This CDR3 reads CASMHPGDYYNEQFF. The DNA for the CDR3 is TGTGCCAGCATGCATCCGGGGGACTACTACAATGAGCAGTTCTTC.

This clonotype was seen more than once but under ten times. The J gene is TRBJ2-7, the V gene TRBV15; no reliable D call. Per the germline V gene, CDR1 is LNHNV and CDR2 is YYDKDF (reference sequence). Trimming took 0 bases from V and 4 from J, leaving 4 bases between them. This CDR3 is built from 12 residues. Written as DNA, the CDR3 is TGTGCCACCAGCAGAGACAGTTACGAGCAGTACTTC. Translation: CATSRDSYEQYF.

This chain uses TRBV2 with TRBJ2-3, with TRBD2 matching 8 bases. The V and J ends lost 6 bases and 10 bases, in that order; junction bases with no gene match: 9. The CDR3 runs 13 residues. Germline loops: CDR1 SNHLY, CDR2 FYNNEI. CDR3 sequence: CASRRAGEVSQYF. In DNA, the CDR3 is TGTGCCAGCAGGAGAGCGGGAGAGGTTTCGCAGTATTTT. The full variable domain, rest sourced from reference TRBV2 and TRBJ2-3, is EPEVTQTPSHQVTQMGQEVILRCVPISNHLYFYWYRQILGQKVEFLVSFYNNEISEKSEIFDDQFSVERPDGSNFTLKIRSTKLEDSAMYFCASRRAGEVSQYFGPGTRLTVL.

This clonotype was counted a single time. J is TRBJ1-4 and V is TRBV19, with unresolved D. With 8 bases removed from V and 5 bases from J, the gap between germline ends came to 12 bases. The CDR3 has 13 amino acids. CDR1 LNHDA and CDR2 SQIVND come from the germline V gene (reference sequence). This CDR3 reads CASSTPRNEKLFF. CDR3 coding DNA: TGTGCCAGTTCCACTCCGAGGAATGAAAAACTGTTTTTT.

The V and J genes are TRBV4-2 and TRBJ2-3; the D gene is possibly TRBD1 (6 bases). The germline V gene has CDR1 LGHNA and CDR2 YNFKEQ. The V gene lost 1 base and the J gene lost 0 bases, with 17 bases spanning the gap. The CDR3 consists of 18 residues. CDR3 nucleotides: TGTGCCAGCAGCCAAGGACAGGACGAACTGACTAGCACAGATACGCAGTATTTT. Its translation: CASSQGQDELTSTDTQYF.

This clonotype was recorded only once. CDR3 region: CASSLVPGQGAHCYTF. The CDR3 DNA reads TGCGCCAGCAGCTTGGTGCCGGGACAGGGGGCGCATTGCTACACCTTC. This chain connects TRBV5-1 to TRBJ1-2, with 12 bases fitting TRBD1. Germline CDR1 is SGHRS and CDR2 is YFSETQ. The CDR3 spans 16 residues. V shed 0 bases, J shed 9 bases, and the junction held 9 bases outside the gene matches.

The V call is TRBV27, the J call TRBJ1-1; 8 bases are a match to TRBD1. V shed 7 bases and J 4 bases; nucleotides not matched to a gene: 5. The germline V gene has CDR1 MNHEY and CDR2 SMNVEV (reference sequence). The CDR3 runs to 13 residues. The CDR3 nucleotides are TGTGCCAGCATTCCTACAGGGGGCACTGAAGCTTTCTTT. Amino acids: CASIPTGGTEAFF.

This sequence joins TRBV7-9 and TRBJ1-1; 9 positions match TRBD1. J was trimmed by 0 bases and V by 4 bases; bases with no gene match: 3. The CDR3 consists of 15 residues. From germline, CDR1 is SEHNR and CDR2 FQNEAQ (reference sequence). CDR3 in DNA: TGTGCCAGCAGCTCGCACAGGGGGCTGAACACTGAAGCTTTCTTT. Its translation is CASSSHRGLNTEAFF.

V is TRBV12-3 or TRBV12-4 and J is TRBJ1-1; TRBD1 matches at 7 bases. CDR3 length equals 17 residues. V lost 3 bases and J lost 1; bases outside the gene matches: 11. The CDR3 loop reads CASSFSLPGTANTEAFF. In DNA form, the CDR3 reads TGTGCCAGCAGTTTTTCCCTTCCCGGGACAGCGAACACTGAAGCTTTCTTT.

In its sample, this clonotype was seen a few times. The chain is built from TRBV27 and TRBJ2-5; D unresolved. Germline V lookup: CDR1 MNHEY, CDR2 SMNVEV (reference sequence). This CDR3 has 16 amino acids. Deletions cut 2 bases from V and 9 bases from J, with 22 bases between. For the CDR3, the DNA is TGTGCCAGCAGTTTAGAAGGAGACTCCCCCAGTGAGGCCCAGTACTTC. It translates to CASSLEGDSPSEAQYF.

Comment on this clonotype: An end of the junction differs from the germline gene, which may be a read error. The gene calls are TRBV2 and TRBJ1-3, with D maybe TRBD1 (5 bases). This CDR3 comprises 15 residues. Germline lookup yields CDR1 SNHLY and CDR2 FYNNEI. CDR3 DNA sequence: TGTGCCAGCAGTGTAATCGCAGGGCCTGGGAACACCATATATTTT. Its translation is CASSVIAGPGNTIYF. Using reference TRBV2 and TRBJ1-3 for the parts outside the CDR3, the full variable domain is EPEVTQTPSHQVTQMGQEVILRCVPISNHLYFYWYRQILGQKVEFLVSFYNNEISEKSEIFDDQFSVERPDGSNFTLKIRSTKLEDSAMYFCASSVIAGPGNTIYFGEGSWLTVV.

V usage is TRBV11-2 and J usage is TRBJ2-7; 11 positions agree with TRBD2. The CDR3 loop spans 15 amino acids. V lost 5 bases and J lost 0; bases outside the gene matches: 3. CDR1 SGHAT and CDR2 FQNNGV come from the germline V gene. The CDR3: CASSTTSGGSYEQYF. Written as DNA, the CDR3 is TGTGCCAGCAGCACCACTAGCGGGGGCTCCTACGAGCAGTACTTC. Together with reference TRBV11-2 and TRBJ2-7, the CDR3 gives the full variable domain: EAGVAQSPRYKIIEKRQSVAFWCNPISGHATLYWYQQILGQGPKLLIQFQNNGVVDDSQLPKDRFSAERLKGVDSTLKIQPAKLEDSAVYLCASSTTSGGSYEQYFGPGTRLTVT.